These 20 T cell receptor beta chains originate from one sample sequenced in a study of T-cell reconstitution after alpha-beta-depleted transplantation in children (dated by TCRdb to 2016 to 2017). Interpreted using the paper, the treatment or condition label stands for: allogeneic hematopoietic cell transplantation with graft depleted of TCRalphabeta T cells and CD19 B cells. Library preparation was by PCR. Reads for this sample came from an Illumina HiSeq 2500. TCR libraries were prepared with molecular barcoding, using unique molecular identifiers to normalize TCRbeta repertoire quantification. The public sequencing data were trimmed at Q25 with fastp and processed into clonotypes with MiXCR by TCRdb, which kept only in-frame beta chains. Each record represents a unique CDR3 protein, reported with the most common genes and DNA among its rows. Across this sample there are approximately 150,000 distinct CDR3 sequences, with around 10% seen only once. The ten largest clones add up to around a sixth of the sample.

Sequenced here: PBMCs, mostly from graft donor cells, sampled 180 days after TCRalphabeta/CD19-depleted stem cell transplant. Receptor source: a female patient aged 2 to 10 who had a stem cell transplant for congenital amegakaryocytic thrombocytopenia, so the T cells may come from the graft donor.

This clonotype was seen ten or more times. This chain uses TRBV28 with TRBJ2-1; D unclear. V lost 2 bases and J 6 bases, leaving 14 bases between the germline ends. The CDR3 consists of 15 residues. In germline, CDR1 is MDHEN, CDR2 SYDVKM. As DNA, the CDR3 is TGTGCCAGCAGTTTACTAGGGTCACGAGGCAATGAGCAGTTCTTC. Encoded protein: CASSLLGSRGNEQFF. The variable domain in full, with the rest retrieved from reference TRBV28 and TRBJ2-1, is DVKVTQSSRYLVKRTGEKVFLECVQDMDHENMFWYRQDPGLGLRLIYFSYDVKMKEKGDIPEGYSVSREKKERFSLILESASTNQTSMYLCASSLLGSRGNEQFFGPGTRLTVL.

This clonotype was seen many times. The chain combines TRBV6-5 with TRBJ2-5; 7 bases match TRBD2. The CDR3 is made up of 16 amino acids. J gave up 5 bases and V 3 bases, and 12 bases lay outside the gene matches. Germline CDR1 is MNHEY and CDR2 is SVGAGI. CDR3 protein: CASSYMGRAMSETQYF. The CDR3 coding sequence is TGTGCCAGCAGTTATATGGGGAGGGCCATGTCTGAGACCCAGTACTTC.

This clonotype was seen at least ten times. CDR3 sequence: CASSPEGGGLIYEQYF. The CDR3 DNA sequence: TGCGCCAGCAGCCCCGAGGGCGGGGGCCTGATCTACGAGCAGTACTTC. The chain employs TRBV4-1 and TRBJ2-7; D might be TRBD2 (7 bases). Germline CDR1 is MGHRA and CDR2 is YSYEKL. This CDR3 region has 16 residues. Trimming removed 4 bases at V and 3 bases at J, with 19 bases between.

This clonotype has ten or more counts. V gene TRBV20-1 combines with J gene TRBJ2-3; 7 bases line up with TRBD2. V shed 8 bases, J shed 8 bases, and the junction held 13 bases outside the gene matches. The CDR3 length is 13 residues. Germline V gene data show CDR1 as DFQATT and CDR2 as SNEGSKA (reference sequence). CDR3 in amino acids: CSTRRESSGTQYF. CDR3 sequence (DNA): TGCAGTACCAGGCGGGAGTCCAGTGGTACGCAGTATTTT.

For the CDR3, the DNA is TGTGCCAGCTCACCACGGTACAGACCGACCGAGGGGAACAATGAGCAGTTCTTC. Translated: CASSPRYRPTEGNNEQFF. The rearrangement uses TRBV18 and TRBJ2-1; D possibly uses TRBD1 or TRBD2 (5 bases each). Germline-derived CDR1 and CDR2 are KGHSH and LQKENI. The V end lost 1 base, the J end lost 5 bases, and 21 bases lay between the germline ends. The CDR3 is made up of 18 amino acids.

This clonotype was counted many times. J is TRBJ2-3 and V is TRBV15, with 9 bases matching TRBD1. In germline, CDR1 is LNHNV, CDR2 YYDKDF (reference sequence). The length of the CDR3 is 14 residues. V gave up 5 bases and J gave up 2 bases; unmatched junction bases: 2. CDR3 loop: CATSWDRATDTQYF. Written as DNA, the CDR3 is TGTGCCACCAGCTGGGACAGGGCCACAGATACGCAGTATTTT.

This clonotype has at least ten counts. The V gene is TRBV7-8, the J gene TRBJ2-7; D not resolved. The CDR3 has 16 residues. Looked up from germline, CDR1 is SGHVS and CDR2 is FQNEAQ. Trimming stripped 5 bases from V and 1 base from J, with 18 bases between. The CDR3 nucleotides read TGTGCCAGCAGCCCCCTAAACTTCCAGGCTTCCTACGAGCAGTACTTC. It is translated as CASSPLNFQASYEQYF. Variable domain in full (rest from reference TRBV7-8 and TRBJ2-7): GAGVSQSPRYKVAKRGQDVALRCDPISGHVSLFWYQQALGQGPEFLTYFQNEAQLDKSGLPSDRFFAERPEGSVSTLKIQRTQQEDSAVYLCASSPLNFQASYEQYFGPGTRLTVT.

The chain links TRBV19 to TRBJ1-1; 8 nucleotides match TRBD1. With 5 bases clipped from V and 4 bases from J, the junction kept 6 bases outside the gene matches. Germline CDR1 reads LNHDA; CDR2 reads SQIVND (reference sequence). The CDR3 is made up of 14 amino acids. This CDR3 is CASSGDRGRTEAFF. The DNA of the CDR3 is TGTGCCAGTAGTGGTGACAGGGGCCGCACTGAAGCTTTCTTT.

This clonotype was picked up many times. The genes are TRBV5-1 and TRBJ1-2, with D possibly matching TRBD1 (5 bases). Germline V gives CDR1 SGHRS, CDR2 YFSETQ. V lost 4 bases and J lost 8, with 21 bases in between. The length of the CDR3 is 15 residues. Written as DNA, the CDR3 is TGCGCCAGCAGCCTGGAACCCGGGACCTCTTGGGGCTACACCTTC. This sequence encodes CASSLEPGTSWGYTF.

This clonotype was counted many times. This chain uses TRBV28 with TRBJ2-3; D may be TRBD2 (5 bases). Trimming removed 3 bases from V and 5 bases from J, with 27 bases in between. This CDR3 is built from 19 residues. CDR1 MDHEN and CDR2 SYDVKM come from the germline V gene. CDR3: CASSFRWENRRGRRDTQYF. As DNA, the CDR3 is TGTGCCAGCAGTTTTAGGTGGGAGAACCGCCGGGGAAGACGAGATACGCAGTATTTT.

In this sample, this clonotype turned up many times. The chain carries TRBV28 and TRBJ2-5; D uncertain. Germline V gene data show CDR1 as MDHEN and CDR2 as SYDVKM. Trimming shortened V by 7 bases and J by 1 base, and 19 bases separated the two germline ends. The CDR3 is 16 amino acids. The CDR3 coding sequence is TGTGCCAGCACGCAAGCCGGGTTGGGCCTCCAAGAGACCCAGTACTTC. It translates to CASTQAGLGLQETQYF.

This clonotype appeared many times. This chain connects TRBV5-6 to TRBJ1-1; no clear D gene. The CDR3 has 12 amino acids. Germline-derived CDR1 and CDR2 are SGHDT and YYEEEE. V shed 3 bases and J shed 1 base, with 4 bases lying between them. In DNA form, the CDR3 reads TGTGCCAGCAGCTGGGGGAACACTGAAGCTTTCTTT. It specifies CASSWGNTEAFF.

The table lists this clonotype with many counts. The genes are TRBV2 and TRBJ2-3; TRBD2 aligns across 8 bases. The CDR3 runs 14 residues. Germline V gene sequence: CDR1 SNHLY, CDR2 FYNNEI. Trimming at V came to 7 bases and at J to 6 bases, leaving 9 bases not matched to a gene. Here the CDR3 DNA reads TGTGCCAGCAATAGACTAGCGTACCGGGATACGCAGTATTTT. This translates into CASNRLAYRDTQYF.

This clonotype was observed a handful of times. This chain joins TRBV6-1 and TRBJ2-7; 13 bases are shared with TRBD2. V dropped 6 bases and J dropped 6; count of bases not matched to a gene: 11. The germline V gene has CDR1 MNHNS and CDR2 SASEGT. This CDR3 comprises 16 residues. CDR3 nucleotides: TGTGCCAGCAGCCCCGGGGGGACTAGCGGGGCCCCCGAGCAGTACTTC. This gives the protein CASSPGGTSGAPEQYF.

This clonotype was observed a handful of times. The rearrangement joins TRBV5-6 to TRBJ2-1; 13 bases match TRBD2. This CDR3 region has 15 residues. V shed 3 bases and J 8 bases; nucleotides not matched to a gene: 5. In germline, CDR1 is SGHDT, CDR2 YYEEEE. The CDR3 DNA is TGTGCCAGCAGCTCAACTAGCGGGGGGGCCGATGAGCAGTTCTTC. Translating it yields CASSSTSGGADEQFF.

This clonotype was detected many times. The V gene is TRBV5-1, the J gene TRBJ2-5; 8 nucleotides agree with TRBD2. This CDR3 has 15 residues. V was clipped by 0 bases and J by 3 bases; unmatched bases: 4. The germline V gene encodes CDR1 SGHRS and CDR2 YFSETQ. The CDR3 DNA reads TGCGCCAGCAGCTTGGATAGCGGGGAGGAAGAGACCCAGTACTTC. Its protein is CASSLDSGEEETQYF.

This clonotype was seen a few times. This chain uses TRBV25-1 with TRBJ2-5; D call uncertain. This CDR3 region has 13 residues. CDR1 MGHDK and CDR2 SYGVNS come from the germline V gene. Trimming cost V 3 bases and J 0 bases, with 5 bases left between them. The CDR3 region is CASSDRNQETQYF. In DNA, the CDR3 is TGTGCCAGCAGTGACAGGAACCAAGAGACCCAGTACTTC.

This chain links TRBV20-1 with TRBJ2-7; TRBD1 agrees at 7 bases. Germline loops: CDR1 DFQATT, CDR2 SNEGSKA (reference sequence). The CDR3 has 14 residues. Unmatched junction bases numbered 10, after V lost 6 bases and J lost 2 bases. The CDR3 DNA follows: TGCAGTGCGTCAGGGGGTGGAGATGCCTACGAGCAGTACTTC. It encodes CSASGGGDAYEQYF.

This clonotype was seen at least ten times. The V and J genes are TRBV28 and TRBJ2-5; possibly TRBD1 for D (5 bases). V gave up 7 bases and J gave up 4 bases, with 13 bases separating them. This CDR3 region has 13 residues. Germline V gene lookup returns CDR1 MDHEN and CDR2 SYDVKM. The chain's CDR3 is CASKIPGIETQYF. The CDR3 DNA is TGTGCCAGCAAGATACCAGGGATAGAGACCCAGTACTTC.

This chain joins TRBV7-9 and TRBJ2-1; 9 bases agree with TRBD2. CDR1 is SEHNR and CDR2 is FQNEAQ in the germline V gene (reference sequence). Trimming at V came to 5 bases and at J to 8 bases, leaving 13 bases not matched to a gene. This CDR3 contains 16 residues. CDR3 loop: CASSGSTSGSWDEQFF. The CDR3 bases are TGTGCCAGCAGCGGAAGTACTAGCGGGTCATGGGATGAGCAGTTCTTC.